These 25 T cell receptor beta chains originate from one sample sequenced in a study of beta chain features in type 1 diabetes. Sequencing targeted expressed TCRB transcripts, as all isolated RNA had been reverse transcribed. Clones were read by immunoSEQ multiplex PCR, and TCRdb kept only the in-frame ones, dropping some. The data hold 860,000 or so clones, with 17% observed a single time. Material for sequencing was naive CD4+ T cells from blood. These receptors were collected from a woman between 18 and 30 years old in good health.

The chain combines TRBV5-6 with TRBJ1-1; D is undetermined. Trimming removed 0 bases at V and 1 base at J, with 4 bases between. The germline gives CDR1 SGHDT, CDR2 YYEEEE. This CDR3 comprises 13 residues. This chain's CDR3 is CASSLAGNTEAFF. The CDR3, as DNA: TGTGCCAGCAGCTTGGCCGGGAACACTGAAGCTTTCTTT.

The genes are TRBV7-2 and TRBJ2-1, with TRBD2 as a possible D gene (5 bases). With 0 bases removed from V and 7 bases from J, the gap between germline ends came to 13 bases. The CDR3 is 15 amino acids. Germline-derived CDR1 and CDR2 are SGHTA and FQGNSA. Here the CDR3 DNA reads TGTGCCAGCAGCTTAGCTCGCCTAGAGGGTAATGAGCAGTTCTTC. This encodes CASSLARLEGNEQFF.

The gene calls are TRBV2 and TRBJ1-2; TRBD1 agrees at 9 bases. Germline V gene data show CDR1 as SNHLY and CDR2 as FYNNEI. The CDR3 extends over 15 amino acids. Losses at the gene ends were 6 bases for V and 2 bases for J; bases not matched to a gene: 7. CDR3 sequence (DNA): TGTGCCAGCAGATTCGCCGGGACAGGGAACTATGGCTACACCTTC. As protein: CASRFAGTGNYGYTF.

This clone was detected a few times. The chain is built from TRBV7-9 and TRBJ2-1; D is ambiguous. The V gene lost 5 bases and the J gene lost 6 bases, with 20 bases spanning the gap. The germline gives CDR1 SEHNR, CDR2 FQNEAQ (reference sequence). CDR3 size: 16 residues. DNA for the CDR3: TGTGCCAGCAGCCCCCCCGGCCCGCCATCTTCCAATGAGCAGTTCTTC. It is translated as CASSPPGPPSSNEQFF.

This clone was counted only a few times. The chain uses TRBV20-1 and TRBJ2-1; 7 bases match TRBD1. CDR3 length: 11 amino acids. J was trimmed by 14 bases and V by 0 bases; bases with no gene match: 4. Looked up from germline, CDR1 is DFQATT and CDR2 is SNEGSKA (reference sequence). The chain's CDR3 is CSARDLQGEFF. The CDR3 DNA sequence: TGCAGTGCTAGAGATCTGCAGGGGGAGTTCTTC.

V is TRBV5-6 and J is TRBJ1-5; D gene uncertain. The CDR3 runs to 14 residues. The V gene's germline CDR1 is SGHDT and CDR2 YYEEEE. The ends were cut back, 1 base at V and 4 bases at J, with 9 bases in the middle. The CDR3 DNA is TGTGCCAGCAGCTTGTGGCAGGCTAATCAGCCCCAGCATTTT. This translates into CASSLWQANQPQHF. The full variable domain, in which reference TRBV5-6 and TRBJ1-5 provide the parts outside the CDR3, is DAGVTQSPTHLIKTRGQQVTLRCSPKSGHDTVSWYQQALGQGPQFIFQYYEEEERQRGNFPDRFSGHQFPNYSSELNVNALLLGDSALYLCASSLWQANQPQHFGDGTRLSIL.

This clone has just a few counts. The V call is TRBV7-8, the J call TRBJ2-5, with 11 bases matching TRBD2. This CDR3 has 17 amino acids. Germline CDR1 reads SGHVS; CDR2 reads FQNEAQ. With V trimmed by 5 bases and J by 4 bases, 12 bases remained unmatched. The CDR3 protein is CASSALYSGRAGETQYF. In nucleotides, the CDR3 is TGTGCCAGCAGCGCCCTCTATAGCGGGAGGGCCGGAGAGACCCAGTACTTC.

The sample holds a few counts of this clone. CDR3 in DNA: TGCGCCAGCAGCCCGCGGGAGGGCTCCTACAATGAGCAGTTCTTC. Translation gives CASSPREGSYNEQFF. The J gene is TRBJ2-1, the V gene TRBV5-1; 9 positions agree with TRBD2. CDR3 length: 15 amino acids. Per germline, CDR1 SGHRS and CDR2 YFSETQ. The J segment lost 0 bases and the V segment lost 4 bases, leaving 2 bases of the junction unmatched.

This rearrangement joins TRBV27 to TRBJ2-7; TRBD1 or TRBD2 may be the D gene (5 bases each). The germline V and J ends were trimmed by 6 bases and 12 bases, with 18 bases remaining between them. Germline V CDR1 and CDR2: MNHEY, SMNVEV (reference sequence). CDR3 size: 12 residues. The CDR3 coding sequence is TGTGCCAGCAGCCCAGGGACCCTCCGCCGGTACTTC. It yields the protein CASSPGTLRRYF.

This clone was picked up a small number of times. One end of the junction does not line up with germline, which may come from a read error. The V and J genes are TRBV7-7 and TRBJ2-1, with D perhaps TRBD1 or TRBD2 (5 bases each). This CDR3 comprises 16 residues. Looked up from germline, CDR1 is SSHAT and CDR2 is FNYEAQ (reference sequence). Written as DNA, the CDR3 is TGTGCTAGCAGCTCAACGGGTGGGGCGGGTCCTAATGAGCAGTTCTTC. Protein: CASSSTGGAGPNEQFF. The full variable domain, in which reference TRBV7-7 and TRBJ2-1 provide the parts outside the CDR3, is GAGVSQSPRYKVTKRGQDVTLRCDPISSHATLYWYQQALGQGPEFLTYFNYEAQPDKSGLPSDRFSAERPEGSISTLTIQRTEQRDSAMYRCASSSTGGAGPNEQFFGPGTRLTVL.

The rearrangement uses TRBV28 and TRBJ2-7, with TRBD1 matching 8 bases. V gave up 6 bases and J gave up 9 bases; unmatched junction bases: 16. The CDR3 runs to 15 residues. Per germline, CDR1 MDHEN and CDR2 SYDVKM. The CDR3 is CASRPFKDRDSGQYF. The CDR3 coding sequence is TGTGCCAGCAGGCCCTTCAAGGACAGGGACTCAGGGCAGTACTTC. The full variable domain, completed using reference TRBV28 and TRBJ2-7, is DVKVTQSSRYLVKRTGEKVFLECVQDMDHENMFWYRQDPGLGLRLIYFSYDVKMKEKGDIPEGYSVSREKKERFSLILESASTNQTSMYLCASRPFKDRDSGQYFGPGTRLTVT.

The chain is built from TRBV2 and TRBJ2-5, with no clear D. The J call may be in error: the DNA end matches TRBJ2-7 better. Per the germline V gene, CDR1 is SNHLY and CDR2 is FYNNEI. The CDR3 runs 12 residues. CDR3 coding DNA: TGTGCCAGCAGTGAGTCCATCTACGAGCAGTACTTC. It encodes CASSESIYEQYF.

This clone was seen a few times. The chain is built from TRBV6-1 and TRBJ2-5; TRBD1 matches 9 bases. The end of the DNA fits TRBJ2-7 better, so the J call may be wrong. This CDR3 contains 13 residues. The V gene's germline CDR1 is MNHNS and CDR2 SASEGT. The CDR3 nucleotides are TGTGCCAGCACTCTCGGACAGGGGAGCGAGCAGTACTTC. Protein: CASTLGQGSEQYF.

This clone was picked up a small number of times. This chain uses TRBV5-1 with TRBJ2-1; TRBD1 matches at 9 bases. Germline assignment: CDR1 SGHRS and CDR2 YFSETQ. This CDR3 has 18 residues. Losses at the gene ends were 3 bases for V and 3 bases for J; bases not matched to a gene: 13. The CDR3 sequence is CASSYLKSGTGNYNEQFF. The CDR3 bases are TGCGCCAGCAGCTACCTCAAGTCCGGGACAGGGAACTACAATGAGCAGTTCTTC.

Only a few counts were recorded for this clone. V is TRBV7-6 and J is TRBJ2-7, with TRBD2 as a possible D gene (5 bases). The germline V gene encodes CDR1 SGHVS and CDR2 FNYEAQ. Trimming cost V 3 bases and J 0 bases, with 9 bases left between them. The CDR3 spans 14 residues. DNA of the CDR3: TGTGCCAGCAGCTTTGGAGGCGGCTCCTACGAGCAGTACTTC. This sequence encodes CASSFGGGSYEQYF.

This rearrangement joins TRBV20-1 to TRBJ1-1; D perhaps matches TRBD1 (5 bases). Germline V gene sequence: CDR1 DFQATT, CDR2 SNEGSKA (reference sequence). The CDR3 loop spans 11 amino acids. V lost 5 bases and J 6 bases, leaving 10 bases between the germline ends. The CDR3 DNA reads as TGCAGTGCTGGGGGACCTTCTGAAGCTTTCTTT. It codes for CSAGGPSEAFF.

This sequence joins TRBV7-2 and TRBJ2-3; no clear D. CDR1 SGHTA and CDR2 FQGNSA come from the germline V gene. This CDR3 is built from 11 residues. The ends were cut back, 7 bases at V and 6 bases at J, with 8 bases in the middle. The CDR3 region has the DNA TGTGCCAGCATGTTTTCTGATACGCAGTATTTT. Its protein is CASMFSDTQYF.

V usage is TRBV28 and J usage is TRBJ2-7; 8 positions match TRBD1. Germline CDR1 is MDHEN and CDR2 is SYDVKM. V lost 5 bases and J lost 2; bases outside the gene matches: 8. This CDR3 is built from 15 residues. Here the CDR3 reads CASSRTGLPPYEQYF. The CDR3 nucleotides read TGTGCCAGCAGTCGGACAGGGCTCCCGCCCTACGAGCAGTACTTC.

V usage is TRBV18 and J usage is TRBJ2-5; TRBD2 aligns across 7 bases. Germline CDR1 reads KGHSH; CDR2 reads LQKENI. V lost 8 bases, J lost 1 base, and 4 bases stayed unmatched. This CDR3 is built from 13 residues. CDR3 in amino acids: CASQAGVQETQYF. CDR3 nucleotides: TGTGCCAGCCAGGCGGGGGTCCAAGAGACCCAGTACTTC.

This chain connects TRBV18 to TRBJ2-2, with no clear D. Germline V gene sequence: CDR1 KGHSH, CDR2 LQKENI. V lost 5 bases, J lost 8 bases, and 12 bases lay in between. The CDR3 covers 13 residues. The CDR3 here is CASSRSDLGELFF. The CDR3 DNA reads TGTGCCAGCTCAAGGAGCGACTTGGGGGAGCTGTTTTTT.

The chain carries TRBV7-2 and TRBJ2-7; 9 bases are a match to TRBD1. The ends lost 2 bases at V and 1 base at J; junction bases unmatched: 9. There are 17 residues in the CDR3. Germline V gives CDR1 SGHTA, CDR2 FQGNSA. The CDR3 bases are TGTGCCAGCAGCTTAATCTACCCCGGGACAGGGTCCTACGAGCAGTACTTC. It specifies CASSLIYPGTGSYEQYF.

This chain joins TRBV5-4 and TRBJ2-5; 9 nucleotides agree with TRBD2. V shed 0 bases, J shed 7 bases, and the junction held 10 bases outside the gene matches. Germline lookup yields CDR1 SGHNT and CDR2 YYREEE (reference sequence). The CDR3 loop spans 16 amino acids. The CDR3 sequence is CASSLEASGMLGTQYF. In nucleotides, the CDR3 is TGTGCCAGCAGCTTGGAGGCTAGCGGGATGCTGGGGACCCAGTACTTC.

This clone was recorded a few times. The chain combines TRBV7-2 with TRBJ2-7, with 10 bases matching TRBD2. Germline V gene lookup returns CDR1 SGHTA and CDR2 FQGNSA. V trimming: 1 base; J trimming: 4 bases; junction bases outside the gene matches: 10. The CDR3 loop spans 17 amino acids. For the CDR3, the DNA is TGTGCCAGCAGCTTAGTAGCTAGCGGGAGACTCCCTTACGAGCAGTACTTC. Its translation: CASSLVASGRLPYEQYF.

The rearrangement links TRBV4-1 to TRBJ1-5; D ambiguous. The length of the CDR3 is 17 residues. Trimming removed 1 base at V and 4 bases at J, with 17 bases between. Germline values: CDR1 MGHRA, CDR2 YSYEKL. The CDR3 bases are TGCGCCAGCAGCCAAGCAAAAGGTTTGTCGGATAATCAGCCCCAGCATTTT. Amino acid sequence: CASSQAKGLSDNQPQHF.

V and J are TRBV9 and TRBJ2-1; 7 bases are shared with TRBD2. The germline V gene encodes CDR1 SGDLS and CDR2 YYNGEE. V lost 7 bases to trimming and J lost 2 bases; unmatched junction nucleotides: 3. The CDR3 has 13 amino acids. CDR3 residues: CASAGGTYNEQFF. The CDR3 nucleotides read TGTGCCAGCGCCGGGGGGACCTACAATGAGCAGTTCTTC. The full variable domain, rest sourced from reference TRBV9 and TRBJ2-1, is DSGVTQTPKHLITATGQRVTLRCSPRSGDLSVYWYQQSLDQGLQFLIQYYNGEERAKGNILERFSAQQFPDLHSELNLSSLELGDSALYFCASAGGTYNEQFFGPGTRLTVL.